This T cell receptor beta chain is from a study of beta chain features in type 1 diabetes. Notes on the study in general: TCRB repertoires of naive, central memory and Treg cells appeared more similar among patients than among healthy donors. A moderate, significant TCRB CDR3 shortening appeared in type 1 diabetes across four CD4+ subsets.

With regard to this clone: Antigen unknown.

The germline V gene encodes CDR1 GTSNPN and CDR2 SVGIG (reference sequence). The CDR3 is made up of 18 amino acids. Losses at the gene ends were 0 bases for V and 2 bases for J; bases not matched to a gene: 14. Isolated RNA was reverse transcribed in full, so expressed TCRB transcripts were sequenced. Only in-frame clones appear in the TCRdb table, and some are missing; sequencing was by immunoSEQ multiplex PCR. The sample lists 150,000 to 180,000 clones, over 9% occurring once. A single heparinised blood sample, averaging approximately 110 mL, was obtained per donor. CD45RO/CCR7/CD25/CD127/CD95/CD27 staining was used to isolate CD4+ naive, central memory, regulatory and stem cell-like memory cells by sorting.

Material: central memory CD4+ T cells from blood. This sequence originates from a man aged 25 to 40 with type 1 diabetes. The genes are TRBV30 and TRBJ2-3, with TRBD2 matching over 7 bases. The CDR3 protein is CAWSVHTGRTGSTDTQYF. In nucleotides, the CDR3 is TGTGCCTGGAGTGTACATACCGGGAGGACGGGCTCCACAGATACGCAGTATTTT.